This passage covers 27 T cell receptor beta chains from one sample sequenced in a study of post-analysis software for immune sequencing data. Study-wide points: TRBV segments more frequent in patients than in controls numbered several and included TRBV5-6, TRBV5-1 and TRBV20-1.

What these receptors recognize is not known. The library was made from cDNA and included unique molecular identifiers. TCRdb itself ran the PCR reads through MiXCR, one entry per CDR3 protein. The data hold about 540,000 distinct CDR3 sequences, with 34% observed a single time. The source material was blood. These receptors were obtained from a girl aged 2 to 17 with multiple sclerosis.

Only one count was recorded for this clonotype. V gene TRBV9 combines with J gene TRBJ1-2; D unresolved. Germline-derived CDR1 and CDR2 are SGDLS and YYNGEE. The CDR3 sequence is 14 residues long. V shed 5 bases and J shed 6 bases, with 17 bases lying between them. The CDR3 loop is CASSPVGNPDGYTF. The CDR3 DNA is TGTGCCAGCAGTCCGGTCGGGAATCCGGATGGCTACACCTTC.

The gene calls are TRBV6-5 and TRBJ2-3; the D gene could be TRBD1 or TRBD2 (5 bases each). In germline, CDR1 is MNHEY, CDR2 SVGAGI. V lost 2 bases, J lost 4 bases, and 19 bases lay in between. This CDR3 contains 17 residues. CDR3: CASSYTQGSVGADTQYF. CDR3 coding DNA: TGTGCCAGCAGTTACACACAAGGTTCGGTGGGGGCAGATACGCAGTATTTT.

This sequence joins TRBV7-9 and TRBJ2-5, with TRBD2 identical over 14 bases. After removal of 4 bases from V and 5 bases from J, the junction contained 6 bases not matched to a gene. The V gene's germline CDR1 is SEHNR and CDR2 FQNEAQ (reference sequence). The CDR3 loop spans 16 amino acids. CDR3: CASSSDGTSGGETQYF. CDR3 nucleotide sequence: TGTGCCAGCAGCTCCGACGGGACTAGCGGGGGTGAGACCCAGTACTTC.

This clonotype turned up a few times. The chain couples TRBV28 to TRBJ1-2; a weak D match, TRBD1 (6 bases). V dropped 4 bases and J dropped 1 base, with 13 bases sitting between them. Germline V gives CDR1 MDHEN, CDR2 SYDVKM. This CDR3 is 15 amino acids long. Written as DNA, the CDR3 is TGTGCCAGCAGTTGGGATCAGGGGTTTAACTATGGCTACACCTTC. This encodes CASSWDQGFNYGYTF.

This CDR3 reads CASSNRVNTEAFF. The CDR3 DNA sequence: TGCGCCAGCAGCAACAGGGTTAACACTGAAGCTTTCTTT. The chain recombines TRBV4-1 with TRBJ1-1; possible D gene TRBD1, 6 bases. This CDR3 is 13 amino acids long. The ends were cut back, 5 bases at V and 2 bases at J, with 9 bases in the middle. The germline gives CDR1 MGHRA, CDR2 YSYEKL.

This chain joins TRBV7-9 and TRBJ1-4; D is uncertain. The CDR3 spans 19 residues. CDR1 is SEHNR, CDR2 FQNEAQ, per germline (reference sequence). Trimming stripped 5 bases from V and 0 bases from J, with 22 bases between. CDR3 in amino acids: CASSVPTGRAESTNEKLFF. CDR3 sequence (DNA): TGTGCCAGCAGCGTACCGACGGGAAGGGCAGAGTCAACTAATGAAAAACTGTTTTTT.

The chain uses TRBV6-5 and TRBJ1-2; unclear D gene. CDR1 is MNHEY and CDR2 is SVGAGI in the germline V gene. The CDR3 loop spans 13 amino acids. CDR3 nucleotide sequence: TGTGCGACGACTCTGGGGTGGGACTATGGCTACACCTTC. Translated: CATTLGWDYGYTF.

This rearrangement joins TRBV18 to TRBJ2-5; TRBD2 aligns across 14 bases. Matching the DNA end better, TRBJ2-4 makes the J call doubtful. Germline CDR1 is KGHSH and CDR2 is LQKENI. The CDR3 consists of 15 residues. The chain's CDR3 is CASSRRLAGGNIQYF. In DNA form, the CDR3 reads TGTGCCAGCTCACGAAGACTAGCGGGGGGGAACATTCAGTACTTC.

The chain couples TRBV7-2 to TRBJ2-1; 8 nucleotides line up with TRBD2. CDR1 and CDR2 from the germline V gene are SGHTA and FQGNSA. V lost 8 bases to trimming and J lost 10 bases; unmatched junction nucleotides: 13. The CDR3 has 14 residues. Here the CDR3 reads CASSLGGAIREQFF. As DNA, the CDR3 is TGTGCCAGCTCTCTCGGGGGGGCAATCCGGGAGCAGTTCTTC. The full variable domain, with the rest looked up from reference TRBV7-2 and TRBJ2-1, is GAGVSQSPSNKVTEKGKDVELRCDPISGHTALYWYRQSLGQGLEFLIYFQGNSAPDKSGLPSDRFSAERTGGSVSTLTIQRTQQEDSAVYLCASSLGGAIREQFFGPGTRLTVL.

This clonotype was picked up a small number of times. The rearrangement uses TRBV12-3 or TRBV12-4 and TRBJ1-4, with D tentatively TRBD1 (5 bases). Trimming removed 6 bases at V and 2 bases at J, with 13 bases between. This CDR3 region has 15 residues. The CDR3 DNA reads as TGTGCCAGCAGCAGAATCGGGGGGACTAATGAAAAACTGTTTTTT. This encodes CASSRIGGTNEKLFF.

The genes are TRBV29-1 and TRBJ1-2; D is unresolved. CDR3 length: 13 amino acids. V was pared by 6 bases and J by 6 bases, with 17 bases between. Germline CDR1 SQVTM, CDR2 ANQGSEA. The CDR3 DNA follows: TGCAGCGTGCAAGCCGGGAGCGAGAATGGCTACACCTTC. The encoded protein is CSVQAGSENGYTF.

V is TRBV3-1 and J is TRBJ2-3, with D possibly TRBD2 on 5 matching bases. The CDR3 sequence is 16 residues long. Looked up from germline, CDR1 is LGHDT and CDR2 is YNNKEL (reference sequence). The V end was cut by 0 bases, the J end by 10 bases, with 20 bases between. The CDR3 sequence: CASSQELRQTGIAQYF. CDR3 in DNA: TGTGCCAGCAGCCAAGAATTGAGGCAGACGGGAATTGCGCAGTATTTT.

The table lists this clonotype with a few counts. In DNA, the CDR3 is TGCGCCAGCAGCCAAGATTTGTCAGGGGGCAATGAGCAGTTCTTC. Translation: CASSQDLSGGNEQFF. The V call is TRBV4-1, the J call TRBJ2-1, with 7 bases identical to TRBD1. The CDR3 has 15 amino acids. J was trimmed by 6 bases and V by 0 bases; bases with no gene match: 5. Germline CDR1 is MGHRA and CDR2 is YSYEKL.

The chain joins TRBV24-1 to TRBJ2-7, with 9 positions matching TRBD1. The trim removed 5 bases at V and 1 base at J, leaving 8 bases unmatched. Germline V gives CDR1 KGHDR, CDR2 SFDVKD. This CDR3 has 16 residues. The CDR3 loop reads CATSASAGTGSYEQYF. The CDR3 coding sequence is TGTGCCACCAGTGCCTCGGCCGGGACAGGGTCCTACGAGCAGTACTTC.

This chain connects TRBV20-1 to TRBJ2-3; TRBD2 aligns across 7 bases. Trimming cost V 2 bases and J 2 bases; bases outside gene matches: 4. The germline V gene has CDR1 DFQATT and CDR2 SNEGSKA (reference sequence). This CDR3 spans 14 amino acids. CDR3 DNA sequence: TGCAGTGCTAGACTGGCGGGGGACACAGATACGCAGTATTTT. This encodes CSARLAGDTDTQYF.

The CDR3 protein is CASSERVGYEQYF. CDR3 nucleotides: TGTGCCAGCAGTGAAAGGGTTGGCTACGAGCAGTACTTC. V usage is TRBV2 and J usage is TRBJ2-7; D is ambiguous. CDR3 size: 13 residues. Germline V gene data show CDR1 as SNHLY and CDR2 as FYNNEI. V was pared by 2 bases and J by 3 bases, with 8 bases between.

The chain carries TRBV6-6 and TRBJ1-2; unclear D gene. Germline V gene lookup returns CDR1 MNHNY and CDR2 SVGAGI (reference sequence). CDR3 length: 11 amino acids. The ends were cut back, 8 bases at V and 8 bases at J, with 12 bases in the middle. CDR3 residues: CASSQVRGYTF. CDR3 DNA sequence: TGTGCCAGCTCTCAGGTCCGCGGCTACACCTTC.

The V call is TRBV5-1, the J call TRBJ2-5; TRBD1 aligns across 7 bases. The ends lost 2 bases at V and 5 bases at J; junction bases unmatched: 9. CDR3 length: 15 residues. Germline V gene lookup returns CDR1 SGHRS and CDR2 YFSETQ. The CDR3 DNA sequence: TGCGCCAGCAGCTTAACAGGGGCACTGTTTGAGACCCAGTACTTC. It is translated as CASSLTGALFETQYF.

V gene TRBV10-1 combines with J gene TRBJ1-1; 11 nucleotides align to TRBD1. The germline V gene has CDR1 WNHNN and CDR2 SYGVQD (reference sequence). The trim removed 0 bases at V and 4 bases at J, leaving 7 bases unmatched. The CDR3 is made up of 17 amino acids. DNA for the CDR3: TGCGCCAGCAGTGAGTCGACGGGGACAGGGGGTGGCACTGAAGCTTTCTTT. Residues: CASSESTGTGGGTEAFF.

This clonotype was counted between two and nine times. This chain links TRBV6-5 with TRBJ2-7; perhaps TRBD2 as D (6 bases). The V end lost 11 bases, the J end lost 11 bases, and 25 bases lay between the germline ends. In germline, CDR1 is MNHEY, CDR2 SVGAGI. The CDR3 has 13 residues. CDR3 protein: CALQTGVLDLKYF. The DNA of the CDR3 is TGTGCCCTCCAAACGGGGGTCCTAGACCTGAAGTACTTC.

J is TRBJ2-5 and V is TRBV4-1; 8 bases align to TRBD1. J was trimmed by 11 bases and V by 10 bases; bases with no gene match: 27. The CDR3 consists of 17 residues. The germline CDR1 and CDR2 sequences are MGHRA and YSYEKL. CDR3 in amino acids: CAIVVKRTGPHFYKQYF. Here the CDR3 DNA reads TGCGCCATTGTCGTTAAGAGGACAGGGCCCCATTTCTACAAGCAGTACTTC.

This clonotype has just a few counts. J is TRBJ1-2 and V is TRBV12-3 or TRBV12-4; 7 nucleotides agree with TRBD1. The CDR3 has 15 amino acids. Trimming took 1 base from V and 2 from J; bases not matched to a gene: 4. CDR3 amino acids: CASSLEWDSNYGYTF. CDR3 nucleotide sequence: TGTGCCAGCAGTTTAGAGTGGGACAGCAACTATGGCTACACCTTC.

This clonotype was seen a few times. This chain connects TRBV13 to TRBJ2-1; the D is unclear. The germline CDR1 and CDR2 sequences are PRHDT and FYEKMQ (reference sequence). The CDR3 runs 14 residues. Trimming cost V 5 bases and J 6 bases, with 14 bases left between them. The CDR3 reads CASSPSPGPNEQFF. The CDR3 nucleotides are TGTGCCAGCAGCCCTTCGCCCGGCCCCAATGAGCAGTTCTTC.

This clonotype was detected only a few times. V usage is TRBV20-1 and J usage is TRBJ1-1; a weak D match, TRBD1 (5 bases). The CDR3 is made up of 13 amino acids. Germline values: CDR1 DFQATT, CDR2 SNEGSKA (reference sequence). Trimming shortened V by 6 bases and J by 4 bases, and 15 bases separated the two germline ends. CDR3 region: CSALRPGGTEAFF. Here the CDR3 DNA reads TGCAGTGCCTTACGTCCCGGGGGCACTGAAGCTTTCTTT.

This clonotype was detected only a few times. This chain connects TRBV4-1 to TRBJ2-4; D not certain. Trimming shortened V by 4 bases and J by 2 bases, and 15 bases separated the two germline ends. CDR3 length: 16 amino acids. Per germline, CDR1 MGHRA and CDR2 YSYEKL. The DNA for the CDR3 is TGCGCCAGCAGCCCCGCGCAGAGCCCCTCCAAAAACATTCAGTACTTC. It translates to CASSPAQSPSKNIQYF.

The chain links TRBV5-1 to TRBJ2-1; 13 bases align to TRBD2. V dropped 2 bases and J dropped 10; count of bases not matched to a gene: 6. The CDR3 loop spans 15 amino acids. CDR1 is SGHRS and CDR2 is YFSETQ in the germline V gene. The CDR3: CASSLLAGGPREQFF. The CDR3 nucleotides read TGCGCCAGCAGCTTACTAGCGGGGGGGCCTCGAGAGCAGTTCTTC.

V gene TRBV7-9 combines with J gene TRBJ2-7; 9 nucleotides match TRBD2. Germline CDR1 and CDR2: SEHNR and FQNEAQ (reference sequence). The CDR3 contains 14 residues. V trimming: 5 bases; J trimming: 2 bases; junction bases outside the gene matches: 4. The chain's CDR3 is CASSHLAGTYEQYF. Written as DNA, the CDR3 is TGTGCCAGCAGCCACCTAGCGGGGACCTACGAGCAGTACTTC.